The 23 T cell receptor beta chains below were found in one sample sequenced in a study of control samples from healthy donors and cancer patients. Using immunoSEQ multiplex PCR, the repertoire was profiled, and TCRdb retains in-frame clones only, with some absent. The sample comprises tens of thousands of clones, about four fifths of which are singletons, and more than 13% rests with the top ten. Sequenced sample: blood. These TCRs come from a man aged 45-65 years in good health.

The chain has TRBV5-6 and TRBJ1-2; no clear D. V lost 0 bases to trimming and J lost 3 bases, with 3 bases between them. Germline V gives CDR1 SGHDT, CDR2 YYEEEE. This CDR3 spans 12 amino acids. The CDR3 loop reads CASSLDHYGYTF. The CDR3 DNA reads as TGTGCCAGCAGCTTGGATCACTATGGCTACACCTTC.

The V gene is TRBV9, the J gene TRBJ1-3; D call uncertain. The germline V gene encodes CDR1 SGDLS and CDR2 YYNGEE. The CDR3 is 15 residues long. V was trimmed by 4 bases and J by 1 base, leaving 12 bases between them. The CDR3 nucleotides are TGTGCCAGCAGCCCTACGTTCTTTTCTGGAAACACCATATATTTT. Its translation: CASSPTFFSGNTIYF.

The CDR3 nucleotides read TGTGCCTGGAGTTCCGGGCAGGGTGAAGCTTTCTTT. Protein: CAWSSGQGEAFF. The chain uses TRBV30 and TRBJ1-1; possibly TRBD1 for D (5 bases). Germline-derived CDR1 and CDR2 are GTSNPN and SVGIG (reference sequence). V lost 2 bases and J 7 bases, leaving 11 bases between the germline ends. CDR3 length equals 12 residues.

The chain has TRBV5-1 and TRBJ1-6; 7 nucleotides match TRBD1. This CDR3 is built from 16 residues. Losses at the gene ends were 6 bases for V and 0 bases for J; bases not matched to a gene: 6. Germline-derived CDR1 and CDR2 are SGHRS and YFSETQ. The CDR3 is CASTQQGSSYNSPLHF. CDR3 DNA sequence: TGCGCCAGCACGCAACAGGGGAGCTCCTATAATTCACCCCTCCACTTT.

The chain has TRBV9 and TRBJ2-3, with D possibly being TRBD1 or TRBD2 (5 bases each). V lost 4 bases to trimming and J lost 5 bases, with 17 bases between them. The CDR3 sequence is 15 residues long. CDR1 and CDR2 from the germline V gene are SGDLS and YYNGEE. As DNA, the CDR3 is TGTGCCAGCAGCCCAGAGGGGAATCGGAGAGATACGCAGTATTTT. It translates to CASSPEGNRRDTQYF.

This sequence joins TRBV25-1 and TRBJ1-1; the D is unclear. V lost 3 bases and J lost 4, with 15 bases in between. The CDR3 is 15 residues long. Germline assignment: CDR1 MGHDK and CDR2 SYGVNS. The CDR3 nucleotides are TGTGCCAGCAGTGATTGGCCGGGATCGCTCACTGAAGCTTTCTTT. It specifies CASSDWPGSLTEAFF.

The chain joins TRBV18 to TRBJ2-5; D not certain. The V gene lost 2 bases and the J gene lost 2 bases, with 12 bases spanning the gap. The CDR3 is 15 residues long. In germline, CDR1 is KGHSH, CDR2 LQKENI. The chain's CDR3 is CASSPIPTPQETQYF. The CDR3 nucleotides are TGTGCCAGCTCACCAATACCTACCCCACAAGAGACCCAGTACTTC.

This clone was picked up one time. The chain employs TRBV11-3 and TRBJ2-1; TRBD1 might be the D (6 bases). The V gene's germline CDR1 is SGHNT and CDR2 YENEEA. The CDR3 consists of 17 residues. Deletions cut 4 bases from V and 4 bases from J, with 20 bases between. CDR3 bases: TGTGCCAGCAGCTCTCGCCTCGACAGGAGGTCATACAATGAGCAGTTCTTC. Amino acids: CASSSRLDRRSYNEQFF.

The CDR3 nucleotides are TGCGCCAGCAGCGCGGGACAGGCTAACTATGGCTACACCTTC. This translates into CASSAGQANYGYTF. This chain links TRBV5-1 with TRBJ1-2; 8 bases fit TRBD1. Germline V CDR1 and CDR2: SGHRS, YFSETQ. With 4 bases clipped from V and 0 bases from J, the junction kept 2 bases outside the gene matches. The CDR3 is 14 amino acids.

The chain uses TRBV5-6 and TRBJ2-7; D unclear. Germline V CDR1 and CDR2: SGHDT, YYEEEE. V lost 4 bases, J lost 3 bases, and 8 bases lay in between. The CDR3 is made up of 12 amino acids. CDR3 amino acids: CASSKTYYEQYF. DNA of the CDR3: TGTGCCAGCAGCAAGACATACTACGAGCAGTACTTC.

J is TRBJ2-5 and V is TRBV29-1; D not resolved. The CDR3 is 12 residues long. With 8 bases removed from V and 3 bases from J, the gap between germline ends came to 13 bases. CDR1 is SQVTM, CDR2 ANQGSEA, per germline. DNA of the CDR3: TGCAGCTATCTCGAACGGAAAGAGACCCAGTACTTC. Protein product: CSYLERKETQYF. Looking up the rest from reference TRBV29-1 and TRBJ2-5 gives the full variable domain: SAVISQKPSRDICQRGTSLTIQCQVDSQVTMMFWYRQQPGQSLTLIATANQGSEATYESGFVIDKFPISRPNLTFSTLTVSNMSPEDSSIYLCSYLERKETQYFGPGTRLLVL.

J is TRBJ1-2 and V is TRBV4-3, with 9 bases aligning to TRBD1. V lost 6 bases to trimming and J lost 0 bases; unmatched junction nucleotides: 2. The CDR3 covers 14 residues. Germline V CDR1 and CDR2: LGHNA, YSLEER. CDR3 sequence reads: CASRNRGPNYGYTF. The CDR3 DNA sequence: TGCGCCAGCAGGAACAGGGGGCCTAACTATGGCTACACCTTC.

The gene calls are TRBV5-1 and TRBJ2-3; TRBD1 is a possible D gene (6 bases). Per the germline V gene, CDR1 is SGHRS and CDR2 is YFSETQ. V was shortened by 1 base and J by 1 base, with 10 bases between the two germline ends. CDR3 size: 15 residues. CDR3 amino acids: CASSLKGHGTDTQYF. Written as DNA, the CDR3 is TGCGCCAGCAGCTTGAAGGGACACGGCACAGATACGCAGTATTTT.

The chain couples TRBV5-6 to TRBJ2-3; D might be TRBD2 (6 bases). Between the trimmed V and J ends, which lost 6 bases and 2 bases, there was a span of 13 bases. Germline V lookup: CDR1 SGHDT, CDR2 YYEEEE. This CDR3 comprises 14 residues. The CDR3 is CASTGLLYTDTQYF. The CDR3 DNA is TGTGCCAGCACGGGACTTCTTTACACAGATACGCAGTATTTT.

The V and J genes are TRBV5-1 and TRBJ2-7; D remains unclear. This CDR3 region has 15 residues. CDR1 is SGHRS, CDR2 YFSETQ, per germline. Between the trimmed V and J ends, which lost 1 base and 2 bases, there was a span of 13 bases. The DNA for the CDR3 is TGCGCCAGCAGCTTGTGGCAGTCTAACCCCTACGAGCAGTACTTC. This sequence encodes CASSLWQSNPYEQYF.

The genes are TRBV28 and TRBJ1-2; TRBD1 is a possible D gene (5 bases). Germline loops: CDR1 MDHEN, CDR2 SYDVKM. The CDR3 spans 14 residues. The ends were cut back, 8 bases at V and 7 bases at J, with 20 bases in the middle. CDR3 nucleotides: TGTGCCAGCCAGGTAGCCCCTCAGCAGGGTGGCTACACCTTC. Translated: CASQVAPQQGGYTF.

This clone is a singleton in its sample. CDR3 bases: TGTGCCAGCAGCCGAAGCGGGAGTATCCCCTACGAGCAGTACTTC. Translation: CASSRSGSIPYEQYF. The chain employs TRBV11-2 and TRBJ2-7, with 8 bases matching TRBD2. The CDR3 is made up of 15 amino acids. Germline CDR1 is SGHAT and CDR2 is FQNNGV. Trimming cost V 5 bases and J 2 bases; bases outside gene matches: 8.

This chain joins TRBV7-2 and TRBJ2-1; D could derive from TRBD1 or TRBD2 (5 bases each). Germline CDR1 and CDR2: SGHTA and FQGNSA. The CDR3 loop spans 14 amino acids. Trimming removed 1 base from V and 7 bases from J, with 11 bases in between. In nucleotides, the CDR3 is TGTGCCAGCAGCTTAGGATTTTGGGGGAATGAGCAGTTCTTC. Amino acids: CASSLGFWGNEQFF.

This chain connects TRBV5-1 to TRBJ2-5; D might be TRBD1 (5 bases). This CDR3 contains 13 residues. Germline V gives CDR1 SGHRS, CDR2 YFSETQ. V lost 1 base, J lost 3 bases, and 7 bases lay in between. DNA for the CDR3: TGCGCCAGCAGCTTGTTGACAGAAGAGACCCAGTACTTC. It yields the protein CASSLLTEETQYF. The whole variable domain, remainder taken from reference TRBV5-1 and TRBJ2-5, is KAGVTQTPRYLIKTRGQQVTLSCSPISGHRSVSWYQQTPGQGLQFLFEYFSETQRNKGNFPGRFSGRQFSNSRSEMNVSTLELGDSALYLCASSLLTEETQYFGPGTRLLVL.

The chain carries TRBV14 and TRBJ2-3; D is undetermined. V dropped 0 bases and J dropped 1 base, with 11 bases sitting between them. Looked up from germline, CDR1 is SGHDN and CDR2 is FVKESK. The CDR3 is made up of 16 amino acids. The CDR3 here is CASSQERTLGTDTQYF. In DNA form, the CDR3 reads TGTGCCAGCAGCCAAGAAAGGACCTTAGGCACAGATACGCAGTATTTT. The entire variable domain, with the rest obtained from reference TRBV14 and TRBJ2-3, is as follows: EAGVTQFPSHSVIEKGQTVTLRCDPISGHDNLYWYRRVMGKEIKFLLHFVKESKQDESGMPNNRFLAERTGGTYSTLKVQPAELEDSGVYFCASSQERTLGTDTQYFGPGTRLTVL.

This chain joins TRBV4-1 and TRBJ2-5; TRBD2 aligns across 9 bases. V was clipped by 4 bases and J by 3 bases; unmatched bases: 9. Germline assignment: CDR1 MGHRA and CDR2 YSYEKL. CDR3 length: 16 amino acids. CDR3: CASSPRSSGREETQYF. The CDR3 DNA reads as TGCGCCAGCAGCCCCCGAAGTAGCGGGAGAGAAGAGACCCAGTACTTC.

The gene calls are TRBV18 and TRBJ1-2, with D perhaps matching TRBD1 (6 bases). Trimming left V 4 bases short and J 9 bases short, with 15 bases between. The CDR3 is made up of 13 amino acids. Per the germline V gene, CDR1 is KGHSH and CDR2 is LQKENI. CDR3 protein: CASSLEDSRCYTF. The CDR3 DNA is TGTGCCAGCTCACTGGAGGACAGCCGGTGCTACACCTTC.

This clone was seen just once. The CDR3 loop reads CASSYSNRENSPLHF. The DNA of the CDR3 is TGTGCCAGCAGTTACTCGAACAGGGAGAATTCACCCCTCCACTTT. The chain carries TRBV6-5 and TRBJ1-6; tentative D call: TRBD1 (6 bases). The ends were cut back, 0 bases at V and 7 bases at J, with 10 bases in the middle. The CDR3 is made up of 15 amino acids. CDR1 MNHEY and CDR2 SVGAGI come from the germline V gene.